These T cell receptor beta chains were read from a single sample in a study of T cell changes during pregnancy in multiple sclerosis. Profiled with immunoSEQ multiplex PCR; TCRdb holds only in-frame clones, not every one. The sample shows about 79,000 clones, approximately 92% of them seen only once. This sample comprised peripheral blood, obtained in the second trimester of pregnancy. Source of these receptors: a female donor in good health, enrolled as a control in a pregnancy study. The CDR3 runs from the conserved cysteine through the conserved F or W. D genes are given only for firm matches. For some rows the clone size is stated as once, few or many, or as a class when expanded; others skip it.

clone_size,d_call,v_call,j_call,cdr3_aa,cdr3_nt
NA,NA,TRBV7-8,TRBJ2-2,CASSWGQNTGELFF,TGTGCCAGCAGCTGGGGACAGAACACCGGGGAGCTGTTTTTT
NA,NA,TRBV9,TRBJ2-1,CASSMGDSVYNEQFF,TGTGCCAGCAGCATGGGGGACTCGGTCTACAATGAGCAGTTCTTC
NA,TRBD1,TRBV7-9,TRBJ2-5,CASSLGTGQETQYF,TGTGCCAGCAGCCTAGGGACAGGGCAGGAGACCCAGTACTTC
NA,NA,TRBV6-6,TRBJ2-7,CASSYSAGYNEQYF,TGTGCCAGCAGTTACTCGGCAGGGTACAACGAGCAGTACTTC
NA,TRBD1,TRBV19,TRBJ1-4,CASSRSGGEKLFF,TGTGCCAGTAGTCGTTCAGGGGGTGAAAAACTGTTTTTT
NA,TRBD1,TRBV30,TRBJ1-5,CAWSRGTGGNQPQHF,TGTGCCTGGAGTAGGGGGACAGGGGGCAATCAGCCCCAGCATTTT
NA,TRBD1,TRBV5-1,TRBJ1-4,CASSPAGTGDEKLFF,TGCGCCAGCAGCCCTGCCGGGACAGGTGATGAAAAACTGTTTTTT
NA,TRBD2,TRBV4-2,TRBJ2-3,CASSQGSSGGTDTQYF,TGTGCCAGCAGCCAAGGGTCTAGCGGGGGCACAGATACGCAGTATTTT
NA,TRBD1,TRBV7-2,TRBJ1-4,CASSSLRGGENSTNEKLFF,TGTGCCAGCAGCTCCCTACGAGGGGGCGAGAATTCAACTAATGAAAAACTGTTTTTT
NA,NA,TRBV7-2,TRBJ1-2,CASRLGAGEGYTF,TGTGCCAGCAGGCTTGGGGCAGGGGAGGGCTACACCTTC
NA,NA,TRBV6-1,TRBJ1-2,CASSEGGNWRGYTF,TGTGCCAGCAGTGAAGGAGGGAACTGGAGGGGCTACACCTTC
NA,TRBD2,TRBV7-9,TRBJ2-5,CASSRGGGETQYF,TGTGCCAGCAGCCGTGGCGGGGGTGAGACCCAGTACTTC
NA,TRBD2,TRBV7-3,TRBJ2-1,CASSFIAGGGRNEQFF,TGTGCCAGCAGCTTCATAGCGGGGGGCGGGCGGAATGAGCAGTTCTTC
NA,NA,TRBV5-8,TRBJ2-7,CASSFRGYEQYF,TGTGCCAGCAGCTTCAGGGGTTACGAGCAGTACTTC
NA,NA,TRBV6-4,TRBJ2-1,CASSSESSYNEQFF,TGTGCCAGCAGTTCCGAGTCCTCCTACAATGAGCAGTTCTTC
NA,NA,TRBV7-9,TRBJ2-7,CASSLGLERGEQYF,TGTGCCAGCAGCTTAGGTCTAGAGCGTGGCGAGCAGTACTTC
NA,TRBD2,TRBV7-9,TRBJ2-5,CASSFLAAPETQYF,TGTGCCAGCAGCTTTCTAGCGGCCCCAGAGACCCAGTACTTC
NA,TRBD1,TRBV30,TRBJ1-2,CAWIPFLHQGARGYTF,TGTGCCTGGATACCATTCTTACATCAGGGGGCGCGGGGCTACACCTTC
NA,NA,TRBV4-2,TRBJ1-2,CASSQDLVNTGSNYGYTF,TGTGCCAGCAGCCAAGATTTGGTAAACACAGGATCTAACTATGGCTACACCTTC
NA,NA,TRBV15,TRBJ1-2,CATTSGMNNYGYTF,TGTGCCACCACTTCGGGAATGAATAACTATGGCTACACCTTC
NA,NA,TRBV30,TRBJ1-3,CAWSVVGNSGNTIYF,TGTGCCTGGAGTGTTGTCGGGAACTCTGGAAACACCATATATTTT
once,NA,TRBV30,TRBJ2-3,CAWSVLTGSTDTQYF,TGTGCCTGGAGTGTACTAACAGGCAGCACAGATACGCAGTATTTT
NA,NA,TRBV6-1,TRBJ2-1,CASSDPQTALSYNEQFF,TGTGCCAGCAGTGATCCCCAGACAGCCCTCTCCTACAATGAGCAGTTCTTC
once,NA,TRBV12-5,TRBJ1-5,CASGLPDSSNQPQHF,TGTGCTAGTGGTTTGCCGGACAGTAGCAATCAGCCCCAGCATTTT
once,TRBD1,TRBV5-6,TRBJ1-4,CASSLGQVTTNEKLFF,TGTGCCAGCAGCCTTGGACAGGTGACAACTAATGAAAAACTGTTTTTT
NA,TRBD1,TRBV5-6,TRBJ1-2,CASTRQGSYGYTF,TGTGCCAGCACCCGACAGGGAAGCTATGGCTACACCTTC
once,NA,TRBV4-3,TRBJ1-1,CASSQVKGNPDEAFF,TGCGCCAGCAGCCAAGTCAAGGGGAACCCTGACGAAGCTTTCTTT
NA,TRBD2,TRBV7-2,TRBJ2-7,CASASSGGNRYEQYF,TGTGCCAGCGCTTCTAGCGGGGGAAATAGGTACGAGCAGTACTTC
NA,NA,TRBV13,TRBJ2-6,CASSLTGLGANVLTF,TGTGCCAGCAGCTTAACAGGGTTGGGGGCCAACGTCCTGACTTTC
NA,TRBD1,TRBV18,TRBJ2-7,CASSPRNTGDEQYF,TGTGCCAGCTCACCACGGAATACAGGGGACGAGCAGTACTTC
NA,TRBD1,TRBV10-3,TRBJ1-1,CAISPNGQGDTEAFF,TGTGCCATCAGTCCCAATGGACAGGGCGACACTGAAGCTTTCTTT
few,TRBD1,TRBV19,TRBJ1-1,CASSNPGQGMTEAFF,TGTGCCAGTAGTAACCCGGGACAGGGGATGACTGAAGCTTTCTTT
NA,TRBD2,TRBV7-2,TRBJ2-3,CASSLGRGGRVDTQYF,TGTGCCAGCAGCTTAGGGCGGGGGGGCCGAGTTGATACGCAGTATTTT
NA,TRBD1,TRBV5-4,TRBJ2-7,CASSIKQGARDYEQYF,TGTGCCAGCAGCATAAAACAGGGGGCAAGAGACTACGAGCAGTACTTC
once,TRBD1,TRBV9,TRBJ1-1,CASSTRQGQGEAFF,TGTGCCAGCAGCACGAGACAGGGACAGGGTGAAGCTTTCTTT
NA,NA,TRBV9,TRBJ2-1,CASSVGGAYNEQFF,TGTGCCAGCAGCGTAGGGGGCGCCTACAATGAGCAGTTCTTC
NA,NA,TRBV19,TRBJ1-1,CASSISGRTEAFF,TGTGCCAGTAGTATATCCGGGAGGACTGAAGCTTTCTTT
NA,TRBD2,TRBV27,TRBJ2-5,CASSNLAGGRETQYF,TGTGCCAGCAGTAACCTAGCGGGGGGACGAGAGACCCAGTACTTC
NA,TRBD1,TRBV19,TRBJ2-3,CASSPLGGPTDTQYF,TGTGCCAGTAGTCCCCTAGGGGGCCCCACAGATACGCAGTATTTT
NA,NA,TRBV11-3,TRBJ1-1,CASSFSTGAEAFF,TGTGCCAGCAGCTTTTCGACAGGCGCTGAAGCTTTCTTT
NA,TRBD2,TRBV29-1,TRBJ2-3,CSVLSGLAETDTQYF,TGCAGCGTTCTTAGCGGACTAGCGGAGACAGATACGCAGTATTTT
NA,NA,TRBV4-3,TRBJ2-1,CASSQINTVTGRYNEQFF,TGCGCCAGCAGCCAAATAAATACCGTAACAGGACGATACAATGAGCAGTTCTTC
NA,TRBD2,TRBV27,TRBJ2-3,CASSPLPSGGAPYTQYF,TGTGCCAGCAGCCCCCTGCCTAGCGGGGGGGCCCCGTATACGCAGTATTTT
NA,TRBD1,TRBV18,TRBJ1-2,CASSPRTGEFYGYTF,TGTGCCAGCTCACCAAGGACAGGGGAATTCTATGGCTACACCTTC
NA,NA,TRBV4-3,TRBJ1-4,CASSQDFRENEKLFF,TGCGCCAGCAGCCAAGATTTCCGGGAAAATGAAAAACTGTTTTTT
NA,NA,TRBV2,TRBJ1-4,CATNGGGEGTGRPVF,TGTGCCACTAACGGGGGGGGTGAAGGGACGGGCCGGCCGGTTTTT
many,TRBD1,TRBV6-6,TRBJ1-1,CASSEGQGGTEAFF,TGTGCCAGCAGTGAGGGACAGGGGGGTACTGAAGCTTTCTTT
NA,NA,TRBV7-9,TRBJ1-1,CASSLVRGADTEAFF,TGTGCCAGCAGCTTGGTTAGGGGCGCGGACACTGAAGCTTTCTTT
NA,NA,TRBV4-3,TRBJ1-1,CASSQDRTVNTEAFF,TGCGCCAGCAGCCAAGACAGGACAGTGAACACTGAAGCTTTCTTT
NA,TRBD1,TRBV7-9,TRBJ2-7,CASSPEGAAYSYEQYF,TGTGCCAGCAGCCCCGAGGGGGCGGCATACTCCTACGAGCAGTACTTC
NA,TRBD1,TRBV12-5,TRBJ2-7,CASGPGTDEQYF,TGTGCTAGTGGCCCCGGGACAGACGAGCAGTACTTC
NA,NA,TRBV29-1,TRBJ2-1,CSVESPSSYNEQFF,TGCAGCGTTGAAAGCCCGAGCTCCTACAATGAGCAGTTCTTC